These 9 T cell receptor beta chains came from one sample sequenced in a study of follicular helper T cells after annual influenza vaccination. Libraries were prepared by immunoSEQ multiplex PCR; TCRdb keeps only in-frame clonotypes and omits some of them. The data contain some 10,000 clones, 80% to 90% of them singletons. As for time point: 2015-2016 season, 7 days after influenza vaccination. Sequencing was performed on CXCR5+ CD38- circulating T follicular helper cells from blood, taken 7 days after influenza vaccination. The sample's subset: circulating Tfh, non-naive CD4+CXCR5+PD-1+ (ICOS+CD38+ or ICOS-CD38-). The receptors stem from an adult who received the influenza vaccine.

This chain links TRBV5-1 with TRBJ2-3; D gene ambiguous. The V gene's germline CDR1 is SGHRS and CDR2 YFSETQ. V lost 3 bases and J lost 0, with 11 bases in between. The CDR3 is made up of 15 amino acids. For the CDR3, the DNA is TGCGCCAGCAGCTCGATCACATCTAGCACAGATACGCAGTATTTT. Amino acid sequence: CASSSITSSTDTQYF.

This clone was counted a single time. The CDR3 reads CASSVNRGEEAFF. DNA of the CDR3: TGTGCCAGCAGCGTTAATAGGGGAGAAGAAGCTTTCTTT. The chain recombines TRBV2 with TRBJ1-1; possible D gene TRBD1, 5 bases. The CDR3 covers 13 residues. V dropped 6 bases and J dropped 8 bases, with 16 bases sitting between them. Germline assignment: CDR1 SNHLY and CDR2 FYNNEI.

This sequence joins TRBV7-3 and TRBJ1-1; a weak D match, TRBD1 (6 bases). V shed 5 bases and J shed 1 base, with 14 bases lying between them. Germline lookup yields CDR1 SGHTA and CDR2 FQGTGA. The CDR3 is 15 residues long. The CDR3 region is CASSLLGGGNTEAFF. The CDR3 DNA reads as TGTGCCAGCAGCCTCCTGGGAGGGGGGAACACTGAAGCTTTCTTT.

The chain has TRBV5-1 and TRBJ1-2, with D possibly being TRBD1 (6 bases). With 0 bases removed from V and 8 bases from J, the gap between germline ends came to 14 bases. Germline CDR1 is SGHRS and CDR2 is YFSETQ. The CDR3 covers 14 residues. In nucleotides, the CDR3 is TGCGCCAGCAGCTTGGACACAGGGTTGGAAGGCTACACCTTC. Encoded protein: CASSLDTGLEGYTF.

The CDR3 here is CASSLTYGQATGSPLHF. The CDR3 DNA is TGTGCCAGCAGCTTGACCTACGGACAGGCAACGGGTTCACCCCTCCACTTT. J is TRBJ1-6 and V is TRBV5-8; 7 positions agree with TRBD1. The CDR3 loop spans 17 amino acids. From germline, CDR1 is SGHTS and CDR2 YDEGEE. V was clipped by 1 base and J by 9 bases; unmatched bases: 13. Full variable domain (rest looked up from reference TRBV5-8 and TRBJ1-6): EAGVTQSPTHLIKTRGQQATLRCSPISGHTSVYWYQQALGLGLQFLLWYDEGEERNRGNFPPRFSGRQFPNYSSELNVNALELEDSALYLCASSLTYGQATGSPLHFGNGTRLTVT.

There are a few counts of this clone. The chain couples TRBV16 to TRBJ1-1; D call uncertain. Trimming took 1 base from V and 0 from J, leaving 12 bases between them. The CDR3 sequence is 16 residues long. Germline CDR1 reads KGHSY; CDR2 reads FQNENV. The CDR3 here is CASSQFVGNMNTEAFF. The CDR3 DNA follows: TGTGCCAGCAGCCAATTTGTGGGGAATATGAACACTGAAGCTTTCTTT. Combining the CDR3 with reference TRBV16 and TRBJ1-1 gives the whole variable domain GEEVAQTPKHLVRGEGQKAKLYCAPIKGHSYVFWYQQVLKNEFKFLISFQNENVFDETGMPKERFSAKCLPNSPCSLEIQATKLEDSAVYFCASSQFVGNMNTEAFFGQGTRLTVV.

The chain recombines TRBV28 with TRBJ1-3; the D is unclear. The V end was cut by 5 bases, the J end by 7 bases, with 15 bases between. This CDR3 is 14 amino acids long. The V gene's germline CDR1 is MDHEN and CDR2 SYDVKM. Written as DNA, the CDR3 is TGTGCCAGCAGTCCTCTAGGGTCGGGGAACACCATATATTTT. The encoded protein is CASSPLGSGNTIYF.

This chain joins TRBV18 and TRBJ2-3, with D possibly being TRBD1 or TRBD2 (5 bases each). Per germline, CDR1 KGHSH and CDR2 LQKENI. The CDR3 covers 13 residues. V was clipped by 0 bases and J by 8 bases, with 9 bases between them. CDR3 loop: CASSPPGDATQYF. DNA of the CDR3: TGTGCCAGCTCACCACCGGGGGATGCTACGCAGTATTTT.

The chain combines TRBV30 with TRBJ1-4, with D perhaps TRBD1 (6 bases). V was trimmed by 0 bases and J by 8 bases, leaving 16 bases between them. This CDR3 contains 15 residues. CDR1 and CDR2 from the germline V gene are GTSNPN and SVGIG (reference sequence). The CDR3 here is CAWSVQQGGGEKLFF. CDR3 in DNA: TGTGCCTGGAGTGTACAACAGGGTGGAGGCGAAAAACTGTTTTTT.